These 18 T cell receptor beta chains came from one sample sequenced in a study of early T cells in non-severe SARS-CoV-2 infection. MiXCR, run by TCRdb on the 5' RACE reads, gives a single entry per CDR3 protein. The table lists 35,000 to 55,000 distinct CDR3 sequences, around a tenth of them singletons. The sample was whole blood. The receptors originated from an adult who was a healthcare worker with PCR-confirmed SARS-CoV-2 infection or an uninfected control (not recorded which).

The J gene is TRBJ1-6, the V gene TRBV5-1; a possible D gene is TRBD1 (5 bases). V lost 0 bases, J lost 8 bases, and 12 bases lay in between. The CDR3 runs to 15 residues. Germline V gives CDR1 SGHRS, CDR2 YFSETQ. CDR3 bases: TGCGCCAGCAGCTTGGCCCTCAGGGCATATTCACCCCTCCACTTT. Translation: CASSLALRAYSPLHF.

The chain couples TRBV4-2 to TRBJ2-3, with D hard to call. With 0 bases removed from V and 1 base from J, the gap between germline ends came to 11 bases. The CDR3 has 16 residues. The germline gives CDR1 LGHNA, CDR2 YNFKEQ. The CDR3 DNA reads TGTGCCAGCAGCCAAGATGGGGTGCCCCGCACAGATACGCAGTATTTT. Its translation: CASSQDGVPRTDTQYF.

This clonotype was observed many times. CDR3 in DNA: TGCAGTGCCAAAGACCGCACGGGACTAGCGAGGAATGAGCAGTTCTTC. Translated, it gives CSAKDRTGLARNEQFF. The chain has TRBV20-1 and TRBJ2-1; 10 positions agree with TRBD2. This CDR3 spans 16 amino acids. Germline values: CDR1 DFQATT, CDR2 SNEGSKA (reference sequence). Trimming cost V 6 bases and J 7 bases; bases outside gene matches: 15.

This clonotype has ten or more counts. J is TRBJ1-1 and V is TRBV24-1, with 8 bases fitting TRBD1. The germline V gene has CDR1 KGHDR and CDR2 SFDVKD. V lost 7 bases to trimming and J lost 3 bases; unmatched junction nucleotides: 0. The CDR3 length is 12 residues. For the CDR3, the DNA is TGTGCCACCAGGGACAGGGACACTGAAGCTTTCTTT. Its protein is CATRDRDTEAFF.

Ten or more counts support this clonotype. The chain links TRBV5-1 to TRBJ2-3; 9 bases match TRBD2. With 3 bases clipped from V and 4 bases from J, the junction kept 12 bases outside the gene matches. This CDR3 has 17 residues. Germline loops: CDR1 SGHRS, CDR2 YFSETQ. The CDR3 region has the DNA TGCGCCAGCAGCTCGGACGTCAGCGGGGGGACCGCAGATACGCAGTATTTT. Encoded protein: CASSSDVSGGTADTQYF.

The chain joins TRBV7-3 to TRBJ2-1, with 7 nucleotides matching TRBD1. CDR3 length: 15 amino acids. Germline loops: CDR1 SGHTA, CDR2 FQGTGA. V lost 5 bases, J lost 4 bases, and 8 bases stayed unmatched. CDR3 nucleotides: TGTGCCAGCAGCGACAGGGCAGTAGGGTACAATGAGCAGTTCTTC. Translating it yields CASSDRAVGYNEQFF.

This clonotype appeared many times. V and J are TRBV7-2 and TRBJ2-3; D gene ambiguous. The CDR3 covers 13 residues. Germline CDR1 is SGHTA and CDR2 is FQGNSA. The ends were cut back, 1 base at V and 7 bases at J, with 9 bases in the middle. Here the CDR3 DNA reads TGTGCCAGCAGCTTAGTTATGGGGAATACGCAGTATTTT. Protein: CASSLVMGNTQYF.

This clonotype was recorded at least ten times. The rearrangement links TRBV7-6 to TRBJ2-2; 10 nucleotides agree with TRBD1. CDR1 and CDR2 from the germline V gene are SGHVS and FNYEAQ. The V gene end was trimmed by 3 bases and the J gene end by 5 bases; junction bases not matched to a gene: 6. CDR3 size: 16 residues. CDR3 sequence: CASSFSSGQGTGELFF. CDR3 sequence (DNA): TGTGCCAGCAGCTTTTCGTCGGGACAGGGGACCGGGGAGCTGTTTTTT.

The sample holds many counts of this clonotype. The rearrangement uses TRBV12-3 or TRBV12-4 and TRBJ2-3; no firm D call. The CDR3 covers 15 residues. V gave up 5 bases and J gave up 1 base, with 13 bases separating them. CDR3 bases: TGTGCCAGCAGTCCGGTAGCTAAAGGCACAGATACGCAGTATTTT. Its protein product is CASSPVAKGTDTQYF.

This rearrangement joins TRBV6-1 to TRBJ1-2; D is unclear. CDR1 is MNHNS and CDR2 is SASEGT in the germline V gene. The CDR3 runs to 10 residues. Trimming stripped 3 bases from V and 8 bases from J, with 4 bases between. The CDR3 region has the DNA TGTGCCAGCAGTGAGGAAGGCTACACCTTC. Its protein is CASSEEGYTF.

This clonotype was seen a handful of times. This sequence joins TRBV12-5 and TRBJ1-2; D unclear. This CDR3 contains 16 residues. Germline CDR1 reads LGHNT; CDR2 reads FRNRAP. The V end lost 0 bases, the J end lost 2 bases, and 13 bases lay between the germline ends. CDR3 DNA: TGTGCTAGTGGTTTGGTACTCCTAGGCAGAAACTATGGCTACACCTTC. This gives the protein CASGLVLLGRNYGYTF.

This clonotype showed up just a few times. The chain employs TRBV6-5 and TRBJ1-4; D is ambiguous. Germline CDR1 reads MNHEY; CDR2 reads SVGAGI. Trimming removed 0 bases from V and 8 bases from J, with 13 bases in between. The CDR3 is 15 residues long. The CDR3 region has the DNA TGTGCCAGCAGTTACTCGATAGCCCCCGGAGAAAAACTGTTTTTT. Its protein product is CASSYSIAPGEKLFF.

The V gene is TRBV7-6, the J gene TRBJ2-3, with 9 nucleotides matching TRBD2. Germline CDR1 reads SGHVS; CDR2 reads FNYEAQ. Trimming took 2 bases from V and 4 from J; bases not matched to a gene: 7. This CDR3 has 16 amino acids. In DNA form, the CDR3 reads TGTGCCAGCAGCTTATTAGGACTAGCGAACGCAGATACGCAGTATTTT. It encodes CASSLLGLANADTQYF. Looking up the rest from reference TRBV7-6 and TRBJ2-3 gives the full variable domain: GAGVSQSPRYKVTKRGQDVALRCDPISGHVSLYWYRQALGQGPEFLTYFNYEAQQDKSGLPNDRFSAERPEGSISTLTIQRTEQRDSAMYRCASSLLGLANADTQYFGPGTRLTVL.

The rearrangement joins TRBV29-1 to TRBJ1-5, with TRBD1 as a possible D gene (5 bases). Trimming took off 4 bases at V and 7 bases at J, with 17 bases between the two ends. CDR1 and CDR2 (germline): SQVTM, ANQGSEA. CDR3 size: 14 residues. The CDR3 reads CSVAQTASQQPQHF. CDR3 DNA sequence: TGCAGCGTTGCACAGACAGCGTCTCAGCAGCCCCAGCATTTT.

The chain joins TRBV7-9 to TRBJ1-5, with TRBD1 as a possible D gene (6 bases). CDR1 and CDR2 from the germline V gene are SEHNR and FQNEAQ (reference sequence). Trimming removed 4 bases from V and 1 base from J, with 8 bases in between. The CDR3 runs 14 residues. DNA of the CDR3: TGTGCCAGCAGCTCACAGGGAAGCAATCAGCCCCAGCATTTT. Translated: CASSSQGSNQPQHF.

V usage is TRBV28 and J usage is TRBJ1-2, with D unresolved. Trimming took 2 bases from V and 8 from J, leaving 15 bases between them. Germline CDR1 MDHEN, CDR2 SYDVKM. The CDR3 extends over 14 amino acids. The CDR3 DNA sequence: TGTGCCAGCAGTTTAGGTGTCCGACTAAGCGGCTACACCTTC. As protein: CASSLGVRLSGYTF.

This chain joins TRBV28 and TRBJ1-4; D gene uncertain. From germline, CDR1 is MDHEN and CDR2 SYDVKM. The CDR3 loop spans 11 amino acids. V lost 3 bases and J lost 7, with 3 bases in between. For the CDR3, the DNA is TGTGCCAGCAGTTTGGCTGAAAAACTGTTTTTT. It is translated as CASSLAEKLFF.

This clonotype was observed a few times. The gene calls are TRBV5-1 and TRBJ1-3; D gene unclear. The germline V and J ends were trimmed by 4 bases and 0 bases, with 11 bases remaining between them. Germline loops: CDR1 SGHRS, CDR2 YFSETQ. There are 15 residues in the CDR3. CDR3 loop: CASSLDLDSGNTIYF. CDR3 bases: TGCGCCAGCAGCCTGGACTTGGACTCTGGAAACACCATATATTTT.